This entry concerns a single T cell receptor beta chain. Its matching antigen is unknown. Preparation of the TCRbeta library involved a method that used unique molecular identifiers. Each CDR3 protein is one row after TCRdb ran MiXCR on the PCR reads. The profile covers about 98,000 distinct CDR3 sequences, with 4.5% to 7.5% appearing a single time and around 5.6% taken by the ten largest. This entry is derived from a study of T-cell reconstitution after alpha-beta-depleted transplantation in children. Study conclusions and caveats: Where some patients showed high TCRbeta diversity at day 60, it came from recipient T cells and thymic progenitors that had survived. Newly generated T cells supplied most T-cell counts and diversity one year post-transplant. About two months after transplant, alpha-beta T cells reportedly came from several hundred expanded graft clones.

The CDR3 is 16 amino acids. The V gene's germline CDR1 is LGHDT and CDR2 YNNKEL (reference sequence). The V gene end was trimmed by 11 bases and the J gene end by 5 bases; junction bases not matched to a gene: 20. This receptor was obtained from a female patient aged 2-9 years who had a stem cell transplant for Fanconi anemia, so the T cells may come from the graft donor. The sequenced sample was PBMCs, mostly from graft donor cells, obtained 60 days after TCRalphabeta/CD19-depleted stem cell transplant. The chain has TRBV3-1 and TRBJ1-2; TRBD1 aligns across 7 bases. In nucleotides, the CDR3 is TGTGCCTGCTCCCTTGACCGGGACAGCGCCTTTTATGGCTACACCTTC. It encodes CACSLDRDSAFYGYTF. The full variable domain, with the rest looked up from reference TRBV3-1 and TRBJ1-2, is DTAVSQTPKYLVTQMGNDKSIKCEQNLGHDTMYWYKQDSKKFLKIMFSYNNKELIINETVPNRFSPKSPDKAHLNLHINSLELGDSAVYFCACSLDRDSAFYGYTFGSGTRLTVV.